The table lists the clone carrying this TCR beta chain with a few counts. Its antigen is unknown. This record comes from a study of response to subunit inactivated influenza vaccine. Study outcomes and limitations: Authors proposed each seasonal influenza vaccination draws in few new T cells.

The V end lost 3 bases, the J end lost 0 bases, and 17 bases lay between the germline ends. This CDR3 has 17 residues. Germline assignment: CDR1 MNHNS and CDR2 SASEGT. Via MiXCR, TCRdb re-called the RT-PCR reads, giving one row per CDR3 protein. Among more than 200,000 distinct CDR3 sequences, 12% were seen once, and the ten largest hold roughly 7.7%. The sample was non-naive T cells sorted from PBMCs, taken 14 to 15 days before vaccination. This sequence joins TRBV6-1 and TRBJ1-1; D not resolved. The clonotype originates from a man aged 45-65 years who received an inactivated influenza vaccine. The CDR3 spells CASSEPPGRSMNTEAFF. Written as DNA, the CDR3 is TGTGCCAGCAGTGAGCCCCCCGGGCGCTCCATGAACACTGAAGCTTTCTTT.